The present entry profiles one T cell receptor beta chain with its context. This entry belongs to a study of T cell responses to AZD1222 COVID-19 vaccine. Germline V gene data show CDR1 as SGHRS and CDR2 as YFSETQ. V was clipped by 0 bases and J by 4 bases; unmatched bases: 6. The CDR3 loop spans 15 amino acids. TCRdb's copy holds only in-frame clones and misses some; the assay was immunoSEQ multiplex PCR. Of approximately 73,000 clones listed, 65% to 85% were seen once; the top ten hold roughly 9.8%. The receptor comes from an adult in good health. The source was peripheral blood, collected on day 0 of AZD1222 vaccination. The chain uses TRBV5-1 and TRBJ2-5; TRBD2 matches 7 bases. The CDR3 nucleotides read TGCGCCAGCAGCTTGGTTGCGGGAGATGGAGAGACCCAGTACTTC. Its translation: CASSLVAGDGETQYF.